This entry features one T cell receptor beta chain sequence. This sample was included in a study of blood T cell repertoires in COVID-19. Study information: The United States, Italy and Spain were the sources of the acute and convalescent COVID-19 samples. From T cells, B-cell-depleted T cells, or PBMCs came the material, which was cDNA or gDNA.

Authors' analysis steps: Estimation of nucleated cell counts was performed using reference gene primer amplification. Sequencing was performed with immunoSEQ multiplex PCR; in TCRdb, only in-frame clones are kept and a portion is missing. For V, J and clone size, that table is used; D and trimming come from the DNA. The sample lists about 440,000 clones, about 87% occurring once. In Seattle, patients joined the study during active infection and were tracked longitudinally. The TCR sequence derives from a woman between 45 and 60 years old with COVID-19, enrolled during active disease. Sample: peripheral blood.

CDR3 amino acids: CASSEHGVSYGYTF. As DNA, the CDR3 is TGTGCCAGCAGTGAACACGGTGTTTCATATGGCTACACCTTC. The genes are TRBV25-1 and TRBJ1-2; D gene uncertain. V gave up 2 bases and J gave up 5 bases, with 12 bases separating them. This CDR3 is 14 amino acids long. The V gene's germline CDR1 is MGHDK and CDR2 SYGVNS.